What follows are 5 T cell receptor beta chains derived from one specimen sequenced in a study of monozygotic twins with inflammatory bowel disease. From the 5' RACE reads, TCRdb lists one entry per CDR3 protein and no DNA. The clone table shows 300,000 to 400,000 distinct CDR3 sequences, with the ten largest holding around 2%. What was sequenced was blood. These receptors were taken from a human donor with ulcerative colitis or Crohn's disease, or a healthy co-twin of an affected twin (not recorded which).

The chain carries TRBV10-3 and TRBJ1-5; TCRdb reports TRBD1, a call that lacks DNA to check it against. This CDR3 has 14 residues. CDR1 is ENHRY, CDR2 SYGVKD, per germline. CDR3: CAISETGFNQPQHF.

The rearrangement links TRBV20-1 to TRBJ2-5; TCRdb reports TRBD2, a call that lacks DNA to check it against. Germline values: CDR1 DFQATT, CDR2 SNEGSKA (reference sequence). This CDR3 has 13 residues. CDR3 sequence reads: CSASRTAIETQYF.

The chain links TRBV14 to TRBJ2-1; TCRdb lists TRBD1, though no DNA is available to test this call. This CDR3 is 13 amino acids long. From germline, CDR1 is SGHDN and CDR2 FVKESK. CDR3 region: CASSRSQTGVQFF.

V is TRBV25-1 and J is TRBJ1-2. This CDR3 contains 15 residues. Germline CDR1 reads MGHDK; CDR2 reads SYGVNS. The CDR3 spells CASSESLSEVYGYTF.

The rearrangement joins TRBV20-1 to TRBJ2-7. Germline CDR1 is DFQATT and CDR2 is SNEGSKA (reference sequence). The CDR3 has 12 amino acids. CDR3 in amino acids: CSARRAHYEQYF.